This T cell receptor beta chain was observed in a study of blood T cell repertoires in COVID-19. Authors' data handling: Amplification from reference gene primers served as the basis for estimated nucleated cell counts. Data came from immunoSEQ multiplex PCR; TCRdb stores just in-frame clones and leaves some out. That table supplies the V and J calls and clone size; D and trimming were determined from the DNA. Here the sample spans around 400,000 clones, roughly 90% being singletons. The CDR3 extends over 18 amino acids. V lost 4 bases and J lost 6; bases outside the gene matches: 18. Germline CDR1 LGHDT, CDR2 YNNKEL (reference sequence).

The J gene is TRBJ2-1, the V gene TRBV3-1 (or the pseudogene TRBV3-2); 7 bases agree with TRBD1. The origin of this receptor is a woman younger than 30 who had been exposed to COVID-19. The sequenced sample was PBMCs or T cells enriched from blood (not recorded which). CDR3 region: CASSPTGTPWRPRNEQFF. As DNA, the CDR3 is TGTGCCAGCAGCCCGACAGGGACACCTTGGAGGCCGCGCAATGAGCAGTTCTTC.